This T cell receptor beta chain was identified in a study of cytomegalovirus exposure and HLA in healthy donors. With 60 Vbeta and 13 Jbeta primers, the PCR was carried out. Method: immunoSEQ multiplex PCR; TCRdb's copy keeps in-frame clones and lacks some. This repertoire shows about 160,000 clones, 77% found once; its top ten account for roughly 3.7%. CDR1 MNHEY and CDR2 SMNVEV come from the germline V gene (reference sequence). This CDR3 is built from 14 residues. V lost 6 bases, J lost 10 bases, and 16 bases lay in between. This clone was recorded a few times. The specimen sequenced was PBMCs. The rearrangement uses TRBV27 and TRBJ1-6; weak D call: TRBD1 (5 bases). The receptor was isolated from a man younger than 45 in good health and CMV-seropositive. The CDR3 here is CASSPQVLWSPLHF. The CDR3 DNA is TGTGCCAGCAGCCCACAGGTGCTTTGGTCACCCCTCCACTTT.